The rows below give T cell receptor beta chains drawn from one sample of a study of memory CD4+ T cells and cytomegalovirus serostatus. Some clones are missing from TCRdb's copy, which holds only in-frame ones; the method was immunoSEQ multiplex PCR. The sample consists of roughly 54,000 clones, roughly 72% of them appearing once. Sequencing was done on a sample of memory CD4+ T cells from blood. These receptors were taken from an adult in good health and CMV-seronegative. The CDR3 runs from the conserved cysteine through the conserved F or W.

>TRBJ2-1|TRBV7-2
CASSLETSGYNEQFF
>TRBJ2-7|TRBV11-2
CASTVPGGYEQYF
>TRBJ2-5|TRBV5-6
CASSLESTETQYF
>TRBJ1-2|TRBV25-1
CASGVSPYGYTF
>TRBJ1-1|TRBV6-5
CASSYKGWYTEAFF
>TRBJ2-4|TRBV11-2
CASSLRASGGQRNIQYF
>TRBJ2-7|TRBV27
CASSIQGGSYEQYF
>TRBJ1-2|TRBV28
CASSASGQINYGYTF
>TRBJ1-1|TRBV11-1
CASTGRSNTEAFF
>TRBJ2-7|TRBV27
CATRSAGEYEQYF
>TRBJ2-1|TRBV9
CASSPRLGGSWFF